Below, 26 T cell receptor beta chains from the same sample are listed, as sequenced in a study of blood T cell repertoires in COVID-19. Assay used: immunoSEQ multiplex PCR; TCRdb lists only in-frame clones, some missing. The data contain over 30,000 clones, 60% to 80% of them singletons. The sequencing sample was made of peripheral blood. These receptor sequences come from a man older than 75 with active or convalescent COVID-19.

V and J are TRBV11-2 and TRBJ1-5, with a weak D call TRBD1 (5 bases). The CDR3 contains 16 residues. V lost 5 bases to trimming and J lost 4 bases, with 18 bases between them. Germline V gene sequence: CDR1 SGHAT, CDR2 FQNNGV. The CDR3 loop reads CASSQDGSDNNQPQHF. The CDR3 nucleotides read TGTGCCAGCAGCCAGGATGGGTCGGACAATAATCAGCCCCAGCATTTT. The whole variable domain, filled in from reference TRBV11-2 and TRBJ1-5, reads EAGVAQSPRYKIIEKRQSVAFWCNPISGHATLYWYQQILGQGPKLLIQFQNNGVVDDSQLPKDRFSAERLKGVDSTLKIQPAKLEDSAVYLCASSQDGSDNNQPQHFGDGTRLSIL.

CDR3 loop: CASSGDRVLSDTQYF. The DNA for the CDR3 is TGTGCCAGCAGTGGTGACAGGGTCCTATCGGATACGCAGTATTTT. J is TRBJ2-3 and V is TRBV25-1; 7 nucleotides align to TRBD1. This CDR3 is 15 amino acids long. Trimming at V came to 4 bases and at J to 6 bases, leaving 10 bases not matched to a gene. Looked up from germline, CDR1 is MGHDK and CDR2 is SYGVNS.

This chain joins TRBV9 and TRBJ2-5; 8 nucleotides line up with TRBD1. Germline lookup yields CDR1 SGDLS and CDR2 YYNGEE. The CDR3 extends over 14 amino acids. V lost 0 bases to trimming and J lost 7 bases; unmatched junction nucleotides: 5. The CDR3 DNA sequence: TGTGCCAGCAGCGTAGCAGGGGGCGAGGGGACCCAGTACTTC. Residues: CASSVAGGEGTQYF.

In nucleotides, the CDR3 is TGTGCCAGCAGCCGGGAACAGGGATCCTACGAGCAGTACTTC. Its translation: CASSREQGSYEQYF. The chain joins TRBV9 to TRBJ2-7, with a weak D call TRBD1 (6 bases). The V and J ends lost 4 bases and 1 base respectively, with 12 bases between them. Germline values: CDR1 SGDLS, CDR2 YYNGEE. The CDR3 is 14 amino acids.

This chain links TRBV7-9 with TRBJ2-5; 14 positions match TRBD2. CDR1 and CDR2 (germline): SEHNR, FQNEAQ (reference sequence). V was clipped by 6 bases and J by 7 bases; unmatched bases: 10. The CDR3 is 16 residues long. The CDR3, as DNA: TGTGCCAGCAGTCGAGGACTAGCGGGAGGTCATGGGACCCAGTACTTC. Protein: CASSRGLAGGHGTQYF. The full variable domain, completed using reference TRBV7-9 and TRBJ2-5, is DTGVSQNPRHKITKRGQNVTFRCDPISEHNRLYWYRQTLGQGPEFLTYFQNEAQLEKSRLLSDRFSAERPKGSFSTLEIQRTEQGDSAMYLCASSRGLAGGHGTQYFGPGTRLLVL.

The V gene is TRBV5-1, the J gene TRBJ2-5; weak D call: TRBD1 (5 bases). The germline CDR1 and CDR2 sequences are SGHRS and YFSETQ. V was shortened by 0 bases and J by 1 base, with 7 bases between the two germline ends. The CDR3 has 14 residues. CDR3 nucleotide sequence: TGCGCCAGCAGCTTGGTCGACAGCCAAGAGACCCAGTACTTC. Amino acid sequence: CASSLVDSQETQYF.

V usage is TRBV11-2 and J usage is TRBJ1-5, with D unclear. The CDR3 covers 17 residues. Germline V gene lookup returns CDR1 SGHAT and CDR2 FQNNGV. V shed 2 bases and J shed 0 bases, with 14 bases lying between them. The CDR3 coding sequence is TGTGCCAGCAGCTTAAGGTCTAGTGGATATAGCAATCAGCCCCAGCATTTT. Its protein is CASSLRSSGYSNQPQHF.

The chain couples TRBV24-1 to TRBJ2-3, with D maybe TRBD2 (5 bases). Per germline, CDR1 KGHDR and CDR2 SFDVKD. Trimming took 1 base from V and 0 from J, leaving 10 bases between them. The CDR3 consists of 16 residues. The CDR3, as DNA: TGTGCCACCAGTGATTTTCTGGCGGGCAGCACAGATACGCAGTATTTT. It encodes CATSDFLAGSTDTQYF.

The chain links TRBV18 to TRBJ2-5; 8 nucleotides match TRBD2. Germline CDR1 is KGHSH and CDR2 is LQKENI. The V gene end was trimmed by 2 bases and the J gene end by 1 base; junction bases not matched to a gene: 9. The CDR3 has 17 amino acids. The CDR3 DNA is TGTGCCAGCTCACCAACAAACCCTACTAGCGGCCAAGAGACCCAGTACTTC. Amino acids: CASSPTNPTSGQETQYF.

The rearrangement uses TRBV21-1 and TRBJ2-2; whether TRBD2, the table's D call, matches the DNA was not checked. TRBV21-1 is recorded as a pseudogene. The CDR3 consists of 14 residues. CDR3 nucleotides: TGTGCCAGCAGCACCCCACTAGCCCCCGGGGAGCTGTTTTTT. Translated: CASSTPLAPGELFF.

This clone was seen a handful of times. The V and J genes are TRBV6-5 and TRBJ1-3; D unclear. This CDR3 is 14 amino acids long. Trimming took off 5 bases at V and 0 bases at J, with 8 bases between the two ends. Germline V lookup: CDR1 MNHEY, CDR2 SVGAGI. The CDR3 is CASSQLVSGNTIYF. In nucleotides, the CDR3 is TGTGCCAGCAGTCAGTTGGTCTCTGGAAACACCATATATTTT.

CDR3 bases: TGTGCCAGCAGCCAACGATTCGCGCGTAGGGACAGGGACCAATACGAGCAGTACTTC. Its protein product is CASSQRFARRDRDQYEQYF. This rearrangement joins TRBV3-1 (or the pseudogene TRBV3-2) to TRBJ2-7; TRBD1 aligns across 9 bases. V was pared by 2 bases and J by 4 bases, with 18 bases of the junction left unmatched. Germline V lookup: CDR1 LGHDT, CDR2 YNNKEL (reference sequence). The CDR3 has 19 amino acids.

This chain uses TRBV19 with TRBJ2-2, with 8 bases fitting TRBD1. The ends lost 7 bases at V and 0 bases at J; junction bases unmatched: 10. The V gene's germline CDR1 is LNHDA and CDR2 SQIVND (reference sequence). CDR3 length: 17 residues. The CDR3 here is CASTPRGLFPNTGELFF. The DNA of the CDR3 is TGTGCCAGTACTCCCAGGGGGCTTTTCCCGAACACCGGGGAGCTGTTTTTT.

The chain links TRBV4-1 to TRBJ2-7; TRBD1 is a possible D gene (6 bases). The V and J ends lost 4 bases and 3 bases respectively, with 10 bases between them. The CDR3 runs 13 residues. Germline loops: CDR1 MGHRA, CDR2 YSYEKL. The CDR3 protein is CASSRDKSYEQYF. The CDR3 DNA reads TGCGCCAGCAGCCGGGACAAAAGCTACGAGCAGTACTTC.

The J gene is TRBJ2-5, the V gene TRBV9; 9 nucleotides line up with TRBD1. The trim removed 6 bases at V and 5 bases at J, leaving 20 bases unmatched. This CDR3 spans 18 amino acids. The germline gives CDR1 SGDLS, CDR2 YYNGEE. CDR3 nucleotide sequence: TGTGCCAGCACCCGACAACCGGGACAGGGCCAAATTTTGGAGACCCAGTACTTC. Amino acids: CASTRQPGQGQILETQYF.

The J gene is TRBJ2-2, the V gene TRBV6-1; D possibly corresponds to TRBD1 (5 bases). This CDR3 is built from 14 residues. Per the germline V gene, CDR1 is MNHNS and CDR2 is SASEGT. Trimming removed 3 bases from V and 6 bases from J, with 11 bases in between. The CDR3 coding sequence is TGTGCCAGCAGTGAGGTGGCAGGGCCCGGGGAGCTGTTTTTT. Its protein is CASSEVAGPGELFF.

This rearrangement joins TRBV30 to TRBJ1-2; D is ambiguous. Germline assignment: CDR1 GTSNPN and CDR2 SVGIG (reference sequence). The CDR3 is made up of 12 amino acids. V lost 0 bases to trimming and J lost 5 bases, with 7 bases between them. CDR3 amino acids: CAWSVTGYGYTF. For the CDR3, the DNA is TGTGCCTGGAGTGTAACGGGGTATGGCTACACCTTC.

The chain recombines TRBV7-2 with TRBJ2-1, with 9 positions matching TRBD1. V lost 1 base, J lost 8 bases, and 3 bases stayed unmatched. The CDR3 totals 14 residues. CDR1 SGHTA and CDR2 FQGNSA come from the germline V gene. CDR3 loop: CASSLEQGAHEQFF. As DNA, the CDR3 is TGTGCCAGCAGCTTAGAACAGGGGGCACATGAGCAGTTCTTC.

The chain combines TRBV5-6 with TRBJ1-2; maybe TRBD1 (5 bases). CDR3 length: 13 amino acids. V lost 4 bases, J lost 6 bases, and 13 bases lay in between. Per the germline V gene, CDR1 is SGHDT and CDR2 is YYEEEE. CDR3 loop: CASSTAGEHGYTF. CDR3 DNA sequence: TGTGCCAGCAGCACGGCGGGGGAGCATGGCTACACCTTC.

The CDR3 is CASSVDPGGGTDTQYF. The CDR3 coding sequence is TGTGCCAGCAGCGTAGACCCGGGAGGCGGCACAGATACGCAGTATTTT. The chain is built from TRBV9 and TRBJ2-3, with TRBD2 matching over 7 bases. Looked up from germline, CDR1 is SGDLS and CDR2 is YYNGEE. V shed 0 bases and J 1 base; nucleotides not matched to a gene: 5. The CDR3 consists of 16 residues.

By share, this clone ranks as medium-sized. This chain uses TRBV7-9 with TRBJ2-2; no firm D call. Trimming shortened V by 3 bases and J by 1 base, and 12 bases separated the two germline ends. The V gene's germline CDR1 is SEHNR and CDR2 FQNEAQ (reference sequence). CDR3 length: 16 amino acids. For the CDR3, the DNA is TGTGCCAGCAGCTTCCAAAAATCGGGGAACACCGGGGAGCTGTTTTTT. Translation: CASSFQKSGNTGELFF.

The chain links TRBV25-1 to TRBJ1-6, with D perhaps matching TRBD1 (5 bases). The length of the CDR3 is 13 residues. Germline-derived CDR1 and CDR2 are MGHDK and SYGVNS. Between the trimmed V and J ends, which lost 6 bases and 5 bases, there was a span of 8 bases. The CDR3: CASSPGNNSPLHF. Here the CDR3 DNA reads TGTGCCAGCAGCCCAGGGAATAATTCACCCCTCCACTTT. Looking up the rest from reference TRBV25-1 and TRBJ1-6 gives the full variable domain: EADIYQTPRYLVIGTGKKITLECSQTMGHDKMYWYQQDPGMELHLIHYSYGVNSTEKGDLSSESTVSRIRTEHFPLTLESARPSHTSQYLCASSPGNNSPLHFGNGTRLTVT.

The chain's CDR3 is CASSVSSYYQETQYF. In DNA, the CDR3 is TGTGCCAGCAGCGTATCGTCTTACTATCAAGAGACCCAGTACTTC. The genes are TRBV9 and TRBJ2-5; D unresolved. The CDR3 spans 15 residues. Germline V CDR1 and CDR2: SGDLS, YYNGEE. The V gene lost 1 base and the J gene lost 2 bases, with 12 bases spanning the gap.

This sequence joins TRBV4-1 and TRBJ2-3, with 11 bases that match TRBD2. V lost 1 base to trimming and J lost 7 bases; unmatched junction nucleotides: 1. The CDR3 contains 14 residues. CDR1 is MGHRA and CDR2 is YSYEKL in the germline V gene. CDR3 sequence (DNA): TGCGCCAGCAGCCAAGGACTAGCGGGACATACGCAGTATTTT. This codes for CASSQGLAGHTQYF.

The rearrangement links TRBV18 to TRBJ2-7, with TRBD1 matching over 9 bases. Per the germline V gene, CDR1 is KGHSH and CDR2 is LQKENI. J gave up 7 bases and V 6 bases, and 10 bases lay outside the gene matches. This CDR3 contains 14 residues. In DNA, the CDR3 is TGTGCCAGCTCTACCGGGACAGGGTCTAGAGAGCAGTACTTC. This translates into CASSTGTGSREQYF.

CDR3 region: CASRAVQTNTYEQYF. CDR3 DNA sequence: TGTGCCAGCAGGGCGGTTCAGACCAATACCTACGAGCAGTACTTC. The V call is TRBV27, the J call TRBJ2-7; D is ambiguous. In germline, CDR1 is MNHEY, CDR2 SMNVEV (reference sequence). The CDR3 extends over 15 amino acids. Between the trimmed V and J ends, which lost 6 bases and 2 bases, there was a span of 17 bases.